This T cell receptor beta chain was observed in a study of CD8 T cells in ankylosing spondylitis. The CDR3 consists of 14 residues. The V segment lost 6 bases and the J segment 6 bases; nucleotides outside the gene matches: 6. Germline lookup yields CDR1 WSHSY and CDR2 SAAADI. In TCRdb, the 5' RACE reads were re-called with MiXCR into one record per CDR3 protein. The sample shows 230,000 or so distinct CDR3 sequences, roughly a quarter of them seen only once. The sample holds many counts of this clonotype. Sequences were obtained from blood, either unsorted or a sorted T cell fraction (not recorded which). The chain has TRBV10-2 and TRBJ1-5; 9 positions match TRBD1. This receptor was taken from a male donor with ankylosing spondylitis or in good health (not recorded which). The DNA for the CDR3 is TGCGCCAGCAGAGACAGGGGGGGAGGTCAGCCCCAGCATTTT. This gives the protein CASRDRGGGQPQHF.